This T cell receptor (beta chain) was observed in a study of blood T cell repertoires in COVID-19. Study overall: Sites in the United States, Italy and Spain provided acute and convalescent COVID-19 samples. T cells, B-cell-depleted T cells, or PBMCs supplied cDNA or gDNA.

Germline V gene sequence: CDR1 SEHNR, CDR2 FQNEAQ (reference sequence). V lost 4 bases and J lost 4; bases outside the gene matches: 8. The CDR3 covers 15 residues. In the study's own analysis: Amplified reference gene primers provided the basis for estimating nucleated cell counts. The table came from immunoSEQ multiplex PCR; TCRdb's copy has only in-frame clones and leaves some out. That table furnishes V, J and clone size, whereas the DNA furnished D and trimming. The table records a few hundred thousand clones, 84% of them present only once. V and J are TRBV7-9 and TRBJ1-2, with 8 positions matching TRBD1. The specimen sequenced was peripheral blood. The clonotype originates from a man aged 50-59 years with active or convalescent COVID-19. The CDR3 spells CASSSASGGSYGYTF. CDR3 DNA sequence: TGTGCCAGCAGCTCAGCTTCAGGGGGCAGCTATGGCTACACCTTC.